One and the same sample provided the 23 T cell receptor beta chains below, sequenced in a study of T cells after yellow fever vaccination. TCRdb ran MiXCR on the 5' RACE reads and lists one entry per CDR3 protein. The sample shows under 400,000 distinct CDR3 sequences, around 12% of them seen only once. The specimen comprised CD4+ T cells sorted from PBMCs, sampled 15 days after the yellow fever booster vaccination. All receptors derive from a man between 18 and 29 years old who received the YFV17D yellow fever vaccine.

This clonotype was counted between two and nine times. The V call is TRBV29-1, the J call TRBJ1-1; TRBD1 is a possible D gene (5 bases). The V end lost 7 bases, the J end lost 4 bases, and 16 bases lay between the germline ends. Germline loops: CDR1 SQVTM, CDR2 ANQGSEA. This CDR3 comprises 13 residues. CDR3 region: CSASQDRGTEAFF. CDR3 DNA: TGCAGCGCCTCCCAGGATAGGGGCACTGAAGCTTTCTTT.

This clonotype turned up a few times. The chain employs TRBV6-6 and TRBJ1-2; D is uncertain. This CDR3 region has 11 residues. Per the germline V gene, CDR1 is MNHNY and CDR2 is SVGAGI (reference sequence). Trimming stripped 4 bases from V and 4 bases from J, with 4 bases between. CDR3 loop: CASSSLYGYTF. The CDR3 DNA follows: TGTGCCAGCAGTTCCCTCTATGGCTACACCTTC.

This clonotype was found once. V usage is TRBV5-4 and J usage is TRBJ2-5, with D perhaps TRBD1 (6 bases). Between the trimmed V and J ends, which lost 4 bases and 2 bases, there was a span of 21 bases. The length of the CDR3 is 17 residues. The germline gives CDR1 SGHNT, CDR2 YYREEE (reference sequence). This chain's CDR3 is CASSPLMARQDQETQYF. CDR3 bases: TGTGCCAGCAGCCCCCTGATGGCACGACAGGATCAAGAGACCCAGTACTTC.

This chain links TRBV7-3 with TRBJ2-1; no definite D call. This CDR3 spans 14 amino acids. Trimming pared 5 bases from V and 5 bases from J, leaving 13 bases between. In germline, CDR1 is SGHTA, CDR2 FQGTGA. This CDR3 reads CASSPPGLNNEQFF. The CDR3 nucleotides read TGTGCCAGCAGCCCTCCCGGGTTGAACAATGAGCAGTTCTTC.

In this sample, this clonotype turned up a few times. J is TRBJ1-1 and V is TRBV4-3, with D perhaps TRBD1 (5 bases). V was trimmed by 4 bases and J by 5 bases, leaving 20 bases between them. The CDR3 is 16 amino acids. CDR1 and CDR2 (germline): LGHNA, YSLEER. CDR3 nucleotide sequence: TGCGCCAGCAGCCGAGGGGCATTCGGCTTGGGAACTGAAGCTTTCTTT. This codes for CASSRGAFGLGTEAFF.

A word on this clonotype: One junction end does not reproduce the germline sequence, and a read error may be involved. The chain is built from TRBV12-3 or TRBV12-4 and TRBJ2-7; D not certain. The CDR3 is made up of 12 amino acids. In DNA form, the CDR3 reads TGTGCCAGCAGTTTGAATGGCGCCCCTTCGAGCTTC. This translates into CASSLNGAPSSF.

The V and J genes are TRBV9 and TRBJ2-5, with a weak D call TRBD2 (5 bases). The CDR3 is made up of 15 amino acids. Trimming cost V 0 bases and J 4 bases, with 13 bases left between them. Per germline, CDR1 SGDLS and CDR2 YYNGEE. CDR3 sequence (DNA): TGTGCCAGCAGCGTAGAACCTAGCCACCTAGAGACCCAGTACTTC. It yields the protein CASSVEPSHLETQYF.

This clonotype was observed at least ten times. The rearrangement joins TRBV18 to TRBJ1-2; D gene unclear. The CDR3 spans 13 residues. Germline loops: CDR1 KGHSH, CDR2 LQKENI. V was clipped by 6 bases and J by 10 bases, with 18 bases between them. This CDR3 is CASSAPEQDAYTF. CDR3 DNA: TGTGCCAGCTCCGCCCCAGAGCAGGACGCCTACACCTTC.

This clonotype was recorded many times. This rearrangement joins TRBV20-1 to TRBJ2-7; 14 nucleotides match TRBD2. This CDR3 contains 14 residues. Germline V lookup: CDR1 DFQATT, CDR2 SNEGSKA (reference sequence). The DNA of the CDR3 is TGCAGTGCTAGCCGGGGACTAGCGGGGGCCGGCCACCACGTC. Residues: CSASRGLAGAGHHV.

This clonotype came up a few times. The chain carries TRBV7-8 and TRBJ2-1, with 9 bases lining up with TRBD1. The germline V gene has CDR1 SGHVS and CDR2 FQNEAQ. The CDR3 covers 17 residues. Unmatched junction bases numbered 16, after V lost 6 bases and J lost 7 bases. CDR3 nucleotides: TGTGCCAGCAGTCAACGACCCCCCGGACAGGGGAAAAATGAGCAGTTCTTC. It translates to CASSQRPPGQGKNEQFF. Based on the CDR3 plus reference TRBV7-8 and TRBJ2-1, the full variable domain is GAGVSQSPRYKVAKRGQDVALRCDPISGHVSLFWYQQALGQGPEFLTYFQNEAQLDKSGLPSDRFFAERPEGSVSTLKIQRTQQEDSAVYLCASSQRPPGQGKNEQFFGPGTRLTVL.

CDR3 coding DNA: TGTGCCAGCAGACGAACAAGAGGTGAGCAGTTCTTC. Amino acid sequence: CASRRTRGEQFF. The chain uses TRBV28 and TRBJ2-1; D gene uncertain. V was pared by 6 bases and J by 9 bases, with 12 bases between. Germline loops: CDR1 MDHEN, CDR2 SYDVKM. The CDR3 sequence is 12 residues long. Based on the CDR3 plus reference TRBV28 and TRBJ2-1, the full variable domain is DVKVTQSSRYLVKRTGEKVFLECVQDMDHENMFWYRQDPGLGLRLIYFSYDVKMKEKGDIPEGYSVSREKKERFSLILESASTNQTSMYLCASRRTRGEQFFGPGTRLTVL.

This clonotype showed up just a few times. The chain recombines TRBV10-3 with TRBJ2-1; D possibly corresponds to TRBD1 (6 bases). V lost 8 bases and J 5 bases, leaving 10 bases between the germline ends. CDR3 length equals 12 residues. The germline V gene encodes CDR1 ENHRY and CDR2 SYGVKD. CDR3 nucleotide sequence: TGTGCCATCTCAGGGGACCACAATGAGCAGTTCTTC. Protein product: CAISGDHNEQFF.

The chain joins TRBV9 to TRBJ2-3; D perhaps matches TRBD2 (5 bases). V gave up 10 bases and J gave up 4 bases, with 16 bases separating them. The CDR3 extends over 13 amino acids. Looked up from germline, CDR1 is SGDLS and CDR2 is YYNGEE. CDR3 bases: TGTGCCGTCGCACCTGGTAGCGCAGATACGCAGTATTTT. Encoded protein: CAVAPGSADTQYF.

The V gene is TRBV7-2, the J gene TRBJ1-2; maybe TRBD1 (5 bases). This CDR3 is 13 amino acids long. The V end was cut by 5 bases, the J end by 3 bases, with 10 bases between. Germline CDR1 is SGHTA and CDR2 is FQGNSA. The CDR3 DNA reads as TGTGCCAGCAGCCCGGGACGCCACTATGGCTACACCTTC. Its translation is CASSPGRHYGYTF. The full variable domain, rest sourced from reference TRBV7-2 and TRBJ1-2, is GAGVSQSPSNKVTEKGKDVELRCDPISGHTALYWYRQSLGQGLEFLIYFQGNSAPDKSGLPSDRFSAERTGGSVSTLTIQRTQQEDSAVYLCASSPGRHYGYTFGSGTRLTVV.

The CDR3 nucleotides are TGTGCCAGCAGTGAAACAGGGTCCCACGAGCAGTACTTC. It translates to CASSETGSHEQYF. V gene TRBV25-1 combines with J gene TRBJ2-7, with D perhaps TRBD1 (6 bases). Germline CDR1 reads MGHDK; CDR2 reads SYGVNS. V was cut by 2 bases and J by 5 bases, with 10 bases left in between. The CDR3 is made up of 13 amino acids.

This chain uses TRBV29-1 with TRBJ2-1; 10 nucleotides align to TRBD2. With 4 bases clipped from V and 9 bases from J, the junction kept 6 bases outside the gene matches. Looked up from germline, CDR1 is SQVTM and CDR2 is ANQGSEA. The CDR3 sequence is 13 residues long. As DNA, the CDR3 is TGCAGCGTTGGGGCTAGCGGGGGTTTTGAGCAGTTCTTC. As protein: CSVGASGGFEQFF.

V and J are TRBV10-3 and TRBJ1-1; the D gene is possibly TRBD1 (5 bases). The germline CDR1 and CDR2 sequences are ENHRY and SYGVKD. Trimming left V 7 bases short and J 10 bases short, with 19 bases between. The CDR3 consists of 13 residues. DNA for the CDR3: TGTGCCATCAATGTCGACTTAACCGGGGGAGCTTTCTTT. This translates into CAINVDLTGGAFF.

This clonotype was found a few times. The chain uses TRBV4-1 and TRBJ2-1, with D perhaps assigned TRBD1 or TRBD2 (5 bases each). Trimming left V 3 bases short and J 7 bases short, with 16 bases between. The V gene's germline CDR1 is MGHRA and CDR2 YSYEKL. The CDR3 is 15 amino acids. The CDR3 DNA is TGCGCCAGCAGCCACGGGACGTACTCTCTGAATGAGCAGTTCTTC. Protein sequence: CASSHGTYSLNEQFF.

This clonotype was found many times. The chain has TRBV20-1 and TRBJ2-2, with 10 bases fitting TRBD2. The CDR3 runs 14 residues. Looked up from germline, CDR1 is DFQATT and CDR2 is SNEGSKA (reference sequence). Unmatched junction bases numbered 2, after V lost 5 bases and J lost 2 bases. The DNA for the CDR3 is TGCAGTGCTTCTAGCGGGGGAAACACCGGGGAGCTGTTTTTT. As protein: CSASSGGNTGELFF.

The chain joins TRBV5-1 to TRBJ1-1, with D possibly TRBD1 on 6 matching bases. The CDR3 sequence is 14 residues long. The ends were cut back, 0 bases at V and 4 bases at J, with 10 bases in the middle. The germline CDR1 and CDR2 sequences are SGHRS and YFSETQ. CDR3 residues: CASSLDRVGTEAFF. The CDR3 region has the DNA TGCGCCAGCAGCTTGGACAGGGTTGGCACTGAAGCTTTCTTT.

This clonotype occurred a few times. This rearrangement joins TRBV7-9 to TRBJ2-5; TRBD2 might be the D (6 bases). Trimming stripped 5 bases from V and 2 bases from J, with 15 bases between. CDR3 length: 15 residues. The germline V gene encodes CDR1 SEHNR and CDR2 FQNEAQ (reference sequence). CDR3 sequence reads: CASSSPGGAQETQYF. The CDR3 DNA reads as TGTGCCAGCAGCAGCCCGGGCGGGGCGCAAGAGACCCAGTACTTC.

This clonotype was detected a few times. The CDR3 spells CASSDRGHSPLHF. As DNA, the CDR3 is TGTGCCAGCAGTGATAGGGGGCATTCACCCCTCCACTTT. The chain combines TRBV6-1 with TRBJ1-6; 7 bases are a match to TRBD1. Germline-derived CDR1 and CDR2 are MNHNS and SASEGT. J lost 8 bases, V lost 3 bases, and 1 base had no gene match. This CDR3 has 13 amino acids.

The chain is built from TRBV24-1 and TRBJ2-5; either TRBD1 or TRBD2 may supply D (6 bases each). The CDR3 length is 15 residues. V was pared by 4 bases and J by 0 bases, with 11 bases between. Germline CDR1 KGHDR, CDR2 SFDVKD. CDR3: CATSDRGLYQETQYF. CDR3 nucleotide sequence: TGTGCCACCAGTGACCGGGGGCTGTACCAAGAGACCCAGTACTTC.